Below, 18 T cell receptor beta chains from the same sample are listed, as sequenced in a study of blood T cell repertoires in COVID-19. Measured with immunoSEQ multiplex PCR; TCRdb has only the in-frame clones, and not every one. The sample yields fewer than 150,000 clones, about four fifths seen once. Sequenced input: peripheral blood. These receptor sequences come from a human donor in a cohort sampled during active COVID-19.

The chain couples TRBV5-1 to TRBJ2-1; unclear D gene. V lost 1 base and J lost 8, with 13 bases in between. This CDR3 has 14 residues. Germline CDR1 is SGHRS and CDR2 is YFSETQ. The CDR3 region is CASSLSSSFHEQFF. The CDR3 nucleotides are TGCGCCAGCAGCTTGTCGTCTAGTTTCCATGAGCAGTTCTTC.

The V and J genes are TRBV25-1 and TRBJ1-5, with D possibly TRBD1 on 6 matching bases. The CDR3 has 15 residues. Germline V gives CDR1 MGHDK, CDR2 SYGVNS. V dropped 4 bases and J dropped 1 base, with 11 bases sitting between them. CDR3 sequence reads: CASSAPGHSNQPQHF. The CDR3 DNA reads as TGTGCCAGCAGTGCTCCGGGACACAGCAATCAGCCCCAGCATTTT.

The genes are TRBV5-1 and TRBJ2-7, with D perhaps TRBD1 (5 bases). Germline V gene data show CDR1 as SGHRS and CDR2 as YFSETQ. V was cut by 3 bases and J by 2 bases, with 12 bases left in between. This CDR3 has 14 amino acids. CDR3 protein: CASSSTVPTYEQYF. The CDR3 bases are TGCGCCAGCAGCTCGACAGTACCCACCTACGAGCAGTACTTC. Based on the CDR3 plus reference TRBV5-1 and TRBJ2-7, the full variable domain is KAGVTQTPRYLIKTRGQQVTLSCSPISGHRSVSWYQQTPGQGLQFLFEYFSETQRNKGNFPGRFSGRQFSNSRSEMNVSTLELGDSALYLCASSSTVPTYEQYFGPGTRLTVT.

This chain joins TRBV6-2 or TRBV6-3 and TRBJ1-3, with D uncertain. Germline V CDR1 and CDR2: MNHEY, SVGEGT. CDR3 length equals 16 residues. V lost 2 bases to trimming and J lost 0 bases, with 11 bases between them. The CDR3, as DNA: TGTGCCAGCAGTTACACGGTTTCTGACTCTGGAAACACCATATATTTT. Its translation is CASSYTVSDSGNTIYF.

This rearrangement joins TRBV28 to TRBJ2-3, with 11 bases matching TRBD1. CDR3 length equals 16 residues. The V segment lost 3 bases and the J segment 2 bases; nucleotides outside the gene matches: 4. Germline CDR1 and CDR2: MDHEN and SYDVKM. CDR3 in amino acids: CASSLGTGGPTDTQYF. The CDR3, as DNA: TGTGCCAGCAGTTTGGGGACAGGGGGACCCACAGATACGCAGTATTTT.

This chain joins TRBV24-1 and TRBJ2-1; weak D call: TRBD2 (5 bases). The CDR3 extends over 12 amino acids. Germline CDR1 KGHDR, CDR2 SFDVKD. With 5 bases removed from V and 5 bases from J, the gap between germline ends came to 6 bases. The CDR3 bases are TGTGCCACCAGTGTCGGGGACAATGAGCAGTTCTTC. Translated, it gives CATSVGDNEQFF.

V is TRBV7-3 and J is TRBJ2-5; 7 nucleotides align to TRBD2. Per the germline V gene, CDR1 is SGHTA and CDR2 is FQGTGA. The CDR3 length is 15 residues. Trimming took 0 bases from V and 2 from J; bases not matched to a gene: 3. CDR3 amino acids: CASSLTGRGQETQYF. DNA for the CDR3: TGTGCCAGCAGCTTAACTGGGAGGGGTCAAGAGACCCAGTACTTC. Based on the CDR3 plus reference TRBV7-3 and TRBJ2-5, the full variable domain is GAGVSQTPSNKVTEKGKYVELRCDPISGHTALYWYRQSLGQGPEFLIYFQGTGAADDSGLPNDRFFAVRPEGSVSTLKIQRTERGDSAVYLCASSLTGRGQETQYFGPGTRLLVL.

The sample holds many counts of this clone. The chain joins TRBV2 to TRBJ2-3, with 12 bases matching TRBD2. The CDR3 is 17 residues long. Trimming took 6 bases from V and 0 from J; bases not matched to a gene: 7. CDR1 and CDR2 (germline): SNHLY, FYNNEI. The CDR3 DNA sequence: TGTGCCAGCAGCTTACTAGCGGGGGGCCTCAGCACAGATACGCAGTATTTT. It specifies CASSLLAGGLSTDTQYF.

The chain combines TRBV5-1 with TRBJ2-3; tentatively, D is TRBD2 (5 bases). The CDR3 loop spans 15 amino acids. Germline V CDR1 and CDR2: SGHRS, YFSETQ. V was trimmed by 0 bases and J by 5 bases, leaving 13 bases between them. The CDR3 DNA reads as TGCGCCAGCAGCTTGGCCAACGGGGTGGTAGATACGCAGTATTTT. As protein: CASSLANGVVDTQYF.

This clone appeared once. The genes are TRBV5-1 and TRBJ2-3; tentative D call: TRBD1 (7 bases). CDR3 size: 19 residues. V lost 0 bases and J 1 base, leaving 21 bases between the germline ends. CDR1 is SGHRS, CDR2 YFSETQ, per germline. The CDR3 protein is CASSLGRIRGTVRTDTQYF. CDR3 DNA: TGCGCCAGCAGCTTGGGGAGGATTCGGGGGACAGTTCGCACAGATACGCAGTATTTT. Drawing the rest from reference TRBV5-1 and TRBJ2-3, the complete variable domain is KAGVTQTPRYLIKTRGQQVTLSCSPISGHRSVSWYQQTPGQGLQFLFEYFSETQRNKGNFPGRFSGRQFSNSRSEMNVSTLELGDSALYLCASSLGRIRGTVRTDTQYFGPGTRLTVL.

V and J are TRBV9 and TRBJ1-2; 9 nucleotides match TRBD1. CDR3 size: 13 residues. Trimming took 2 bases from V and 6 from J; bases not matched to a gene: 2. Per germline, CDR1 SGDLS and CDR2 YYNGEE. The DNA of the CDR3 is TGTGCCAGCAGCGTTGGACAGGGGAATGGCTACACCTTC. It codes for CASSVGQGNGYTF.

This sequence joins TRBV7-9 and TRBJ1-6; 7 bases align to TRBD1. The CDR3 sequence is 16 residues long. V shed 5 bases and J 5 bases; nucleotides not matched to a gene: 9. From germline, CDR1 is SEHNR and CDR2 FQNEAQ (reference sequence). For the CDR3, the DNA is TGTGCCAGCAGCCTCAGCCGGGACAGTCATAATTCACCCCTCCACTTT. This gives the protein CASSLSRDSHNSPLHF.

The CDR3 loop is CASRSFGTPIQETQYF. For the CDR3, the DNA is TGCGCCAGCAGGTCCTTTGGGACTCCAATCCAAGAGACCCAGTACTTC. This chain joins TRBV10-2 and TRBJ2-5; D perhaps matches TRBD2 (6 bases). This CDR3 comprises 16 residues. Germline loops: CDR1 WSHSY, CDR2 SAAADI. V lost 6 bases to trimming and J lost 1 base, with 18 bases between them.

The rearrangement links TRBV9 to TRBJ2-1, with TRBD2 as a possible D gene (5 bases). The CDR3 totals 15 residues. The V and J ends lost 3 bases and 9 bases respectively, with 19 bases between them. The germline CDR1 and CDR2 sequences are SGDLS and YYNGEE. CDR3: CASSAPTRTGSEQFF. The CDR3 bases are TGTGCCAGCAGCGCCCCTACTAGAACGGGTAGTGAGCAGTTCTTC.

A single count supports this clone. The CDR3 coding sequence is TGTGCCAGCAGTGAAGGGTTTAGTCAGCCCCAGCATTTT. It specifies CASSEGFSQPQHF. The chain combines TRBV6-1 with TRBJ1-5; no clear D. From germline, CDR1 is MNHNS and CDR2 SASEGT. Between the trimmed V and J ends, which lost 1 base and 6 bases, there was a span of 7 bases. The CDR3 length is 13 residues.

The rearrangement uses TRBV19 and TRBJ1-5, with 9 bases fitting TRBD1. Germline V gives CDR1 LNHDA, CDR2 SQIVND (reference sequence). With 1 base clipped from V and 0 bases from J, the junction kept 16 bases outside the gene matches. The CDR3 length is 21 residues. CDR3 residues: CASSIGRYGQGFISSNQPQHF. CDR3 in DNA: TGTGCCAGTAGTATAGGCCGATACGGACAGGGGTTTATCAGTAGCAATCAGCCCCAGCATTTT.

This sequence joins TRBV10-3 and TRBJ1-2; maybe TRBD1 (5 bases). This CDR3 has 13 residues. V lost 2 bases and J lost 6, with 10 bases in between. Germline values: CDR1 ENHRY, CDR2 SYGVKD. The DNA of the CDR3 is TGTGCCATCAGTGAGATCCAGGGTGATGGCTACACCTTC. This codes for CAISEIQGDGYTF.

This chain's CDR3 is CASSLSQVSRLFF. As DNA, the CDR3 is TGTGCCAGCAGCTTATCTCAGGTCTCGAGACTGTTTTTT. The chain carries TRBV11-2 and TRBJ2-2; no firm D call. V was clipped by 2 bases and J by 14 bases, with 15 bases between them. Germline CDR1 reads SGHAT; CDR2 reads FQNNGV. The CDR3 is made up of 13 amino acids.